Included here is one T cell receptor beta chain sequence, with context. The target antigen is unknown. This sample stems from a study of OX40 agonist ivuxolimab in advanced cancers. Study information: Participants averaged approximately 61 years of age (range roughly 23 to 85) and were around 85% male. Study-wide results and caveats: In CD8+ T cells, expanded clones were on average more numerous than in CD4+.

Data came from immunoSEQ multiplex PCR; TCRdb stores just in-frame clones and leaves some out. Among tens of thousands of clones listed, around 90% were seen once. V was cut by 0 bases and J by 3 bases, with 17 bases left in between. Looked up from germline, CDR1 is SGHNT and CDR2 is YYREEE (reference sequence). The CDR3 has 17 residues. This TCR derives from an adult with an advanced solid tumor such as melanoma, head and neck, liver or kidney cancer. The genes are TRBV5-4 and TRBJ2-3; D is perhaps TRBD2 (7 bases). This material consisted of CD4+ or CD8+ T cells sorted from blood, taken in a trial of the OX40 agonist ivuxolimab. In nucleotides, the CDR3 is TGTGCCAGCAGCTTGGAGGGGGGTAGCGGGTCGACAGATACGCAGTATTTT. Encoded protein: CASSLEGGSGSTDTQYF.